This TCR beta chain was identified in a study of T cells in Graves' hyperthyroidism and ophthalmopathy. Germline V gene data show CDR1 as SGHAT and CDR2 as FQDESV (reference sequence). The CDR3 length is 15 residues. The V gene lost 5 bases and the J gene lost 0 bases, with 13 bases spanning the gap. Researchers amplified the TCR beta CDR3 regions from RNA transcripts. Carried out on the TCR CDR3, a first-round RT-PCR used the HTBI primer set. TCRdb independently ran MiXCR on the multiplex PCR reads; one entry per CDR3 protein. Of approximately 870,000 distinct CDR3 sequences listed, roughly 40% are singletons.

The chain is built from TRBV11-1 and TRBJ1-1, with D perhaps TRBD1 (5 bases). The TCR sequence derives from a young man with Graves' hyperthyroidism. Sample: blood. The CDR3 spells CASSVEGRMNTEAFF. CDR3 in DNA: TGTGCCAGCAGCGTTGAGGGACGGATGAACACTGAAGCTTTCTTT.